The entry that follows covers one TCR beta chain sequence. The antigen remains undetermined. The sample is drawn from a study of cytomegalovirus exposure and HLA in healthy donors. General study findings and limits: Presence/absence comparisons presumed near-even sequencing depth among donors. V- and J-gene trimming of TCR beta was linked (in a later analysis) to a missense DCLRE1C variant. Among the sequence variants, a highly shared cluster was likely an artifact of sequencing.

In nominal health when sampled, donors likely had unrecorded immune exposures nonetheless. Trimming at V came to 2 bases and at J to 0 bases, leaving 1 base not matched to a gene. This CDR3 comprises 14 residues. Germline V lookup: CDR1 MNHEY, CDR2 SMNVEV (reference sequence). PCR was performed using 60 Vbeta and 13 Jbeta primers. Profiling relied on immunoSEQ multiplex PCR, and the TCRdb table lists in-frame clones only, not all of them. Here the sample spans some 88,000 clones, roughly 70% being singletons. This TCR derives from a young woman in good health and CMV-seropositive. The sample comprised PBMCs. This chain links TRBV27 with TRBJ2-7; 7 nucleotides agree with TRBD2. This CDR3 is CASSLAGDSYEQYF. The CDR3 DNA sequence: TGTGCCAGCAGTTTAGCGGGGGACTCCTACGAGCAGTACTTC.